The 25 T cell receptor beta chains reported below all come from one sample, sequenced in a study of blood T cell repertoires in COVID-19. Data came from immunoSEQ multiplex PCR; TCRdb stores just in-frame clones and leaves some out. The repertoire holds over 450,000 clones, with approximately 89% as singletons. Sequenced material: peripheral blood. The receptor set was obtained from a man younger than 30 with COVID-19, enrolled during active disease.

The chain joins TRBV2 to TRBJ1-4; a weak D match, TRBD1 (5 bases). The germline V gene encodes CDR1 SNHLY and CDR2 FYNNEI. Trimming took off 6 bases at V and 8 bases at J, with 16 bases between the two ends. CDR3 length: 14 residues. Here the CDR3 reads CASSATVSGEKLFF. In DNA form, the CDR3 reads TGTGCCAGCAGCGCGACAGTCTCCGGAGAAAAACTGTTTTTT.

The chain links TRBV5-1 to TRBJ2-3; 8 bases are a match to TRBD2. CDR1 and CDR2 (germline): SGHRS, YFSETQ. The CDR3 runs 17 residues. The V segment lost 4 bases and the J segment 1 base; nucleotides outside the gene matches: 11. CDR3 coding DNA: TGCGCCAGCAGCAAGAACCCGGGACTAGGGGGCACAGATACGCAGTATTTT. Translating it yields CASSKNPGLGGTDTQYF.

This chain links TRBV3-1 (or the pseudogene TRBV3-2) with TRBJ1-4; unclear D gene. This CDR3 is built from 14 residues. In germline, CDR1 is LGHDT, CDR2 YNNKEL (reference sequence). The ends were cut back, 7 bases at V and 0 bases at J, with 9 bases in the middle. CDR3 region: CASNQAATNEKLFF. The CDR3 DNA sequence: TGTGCCAGCAACCAGGCCGCAACTAATGAAAAACTGTTTTTT.

This chain joins TRBV11-3 and TRBJ2-5, with TRBD2 as a possible D gene (5 bases). Germline V gene sequence: CDR1 SGHNT, CDR2 YENEEA. The CDR3 runs 12 residues. Trimming cost V 1 base and J 5 bases, with 5 bases left between them. In DNA, the CDR3 is TGTGCCAGCAGCTTAGGGAGGGAGACCCAGTACTTC. Protein: CASSLGRETQYF.

The V call is TRBV21-1, the J call TRBJ2-5; the tabulated D call, TRBD1, remains unverified against the DNA. TRBV21-1 is a pseudogene locus. The length of the CDR3 is 15 residues. The CDR3 here is CASSRVTGREETQYF. The CDR3, as DNA: TGTGCCAGCAGCAGGGTGACAGGGCGTGAAGAGACCCAGTACTTC.

The chain combines TRBV19 with TRBJ1-1, with 7 bases matching TRBD1. The CDR3 has 16 amino acids. Germline V gene lookup returns CDR1 LNHDA and CDR2 SQIVND (reference sequence). Trimming removed 4 bases from V and 3 bases from J; junction bases left unmatched: 11. This chain's CDR3 is CASSRLPGQQYTEAFF. In DNA, the CDR3 is TGTGCCAGTAGTAGGCTCCCGGGACAGCAGTACACTGAAGCTTTCTTT.

The chain recombines TRBV2 with TRBJ2-2; 7 nucleotides line up with TRBD1. V lost 6 bases, J lost 5 bases, and 6 bases stayed unmatched. In germline, CDR1 is SNHLY, CDR2 FYNNEI. The CDR3 has 14 residues. The CDR3: CASRLGQLTGELFF. CDR3 nucleotides: TGTGCCAGCAGACTGGGACAGTTAACCGGGGAGCTGTTTTTT.

This sequence joins TRBV27 and TRBJ2-3, with TRBD2 as a possible D gene (5 bases). The V end was cut by 6 bases, the J end by 4 bases, with 14 bases between. Germline CDR1 and CDR2: MNHEY and SMNVEV (reference sequence). The length of the CDR3 is 14 residues. CDR3 loop: CASSSGYPPDTQYF. Written as DNA, the CDR3 is TGTGCCAGCAGCTCGGGATACCCCCCAGATACGCAGTATTTT.

This clone was counted once. The chain combines TRBV5-1 with TRBJ2-5; maybe TRBD1 (5 bases). The CDR3 has 15 residues. The V end was cut by 4 bases, the J end by 1 base, with 14 bases between. Germline V lookup: CDR1 SGHRS, CDR2 YFSETQ. CDR3 residues: CASSRQGRGQETQYF. CDR3 bases: TGCGCCAGCAGCAGGCAGGGTAGAGGCCAAGAGACCCAGTACTTC.

The chain has TRBV6-5 and TRBJ2-7; 9 bases agree with TRBD1. V dropped 3 bases and J dropped 6; count of bases not matched to a gene: 9. The CDR3 has 15 residues. Germline-derived CDR1 and CDR2 are MNHEY and SVGAGI. The CDR3 sequence is CASSYTGGFVPEQYF. The CDR3 DNA reads TGTGCCAGCAGTTATACAGGGGGCTTTGTTCCCGAGCAGTACTTC.

Turning to this clone: Within the sample, other DNA sequences also encode this same CDR3. The chain employs TRBV7-9 and TRBJ2-1; 7 bases align to TRBD2. With 1 base clipped from V and 9 bases from J, the junction kept 0 bases outside the gene matches. Germline V gene lookup returns CDR1 SEHNR and CDR2 FQNEAQ (reference sequence). This CDR3 contains 12 residues. CDR3 DNA: TGTGCCAGCAGCTTAGGGACTAGTGAGCAGTTCTTC. It yields the protein CASSLGTSEQFF.

This rearrangement joins TRBV3-1 (or the pseudogene TRBV3-2) to TRBJ1-3; D unresolved. The CDR3 has 14 residues. CDR1 and CDR2 (germline): LGHDT, YNNKEL (reference sequence). V gave up 2 bases and J gave up 1 base, with 6 bases separating them. In nucleotides, the CDR3 is TGTGCCAGCAGCCAATTGCGGTCTGGAAACACCATATATTTT. This codes for CASSQLRSGNTIYF.

V and J are TRBV6-6 and TRBJ2-7; D ambiguous. Deletions cut 6 bases from V and 5 bases from J, with 14 bases between. The CDR3 consists of 13 residues. Looked up from germline, CDR1 is MNHNY and CDR2 is SVGAGI (reference sequence). In DNA form, the CDR3 reads TGTGCCAGCAGCCTCACCCGGTCGGACGAGCAGTACTTC. Translation gives CASSLTRSDEQYF.

The chain links TRBV12-3 or TRBV12-4 to TRBJ2-7; D is perhaps TRBD1 (5 bases). This CDR3 comprises 11 residues. The germline V and J ends were trimmed by 6 bases and 5 bases, with 8 bases remaining between them. The chain's CDR3 is CASRSGNEQYF. The CDR3 region has the DNA TGTGCCAGCAGATCAGGGAACGAGCAGTACTTC.

This chain uses TRBV5-1 with TRBJ2-3, with 11 nucleotides matching TRBD2. Germline V gene lookup returns CDR1 SGHRS and CDR2 YFSETQ. Germline trimming cut 0 bases from V and 2 bases from J; bases unmatched to any gene: 8. The CDR3 length is 18 residues. The CDR3 sequence is CASSLGLSSGGFTDTQYF. In DNA, the CDR3 is TGCGCCAGCAGCTTGGGACTTTCTAGCGGGGGGTTCACAGATACGCAGTATTTT.

The rearrangement joins TRBV24-1 to TRBJ2-5; TRBD1 might be the D (5 bases). Germline V CDR1 and CDR2: KGHDR, SFDVKD. This CDR3 comprises 16 residues. V was cut by 6 bases and J by 0 bases, with 16 bases left in between. Written as DNA, the CDR3 is TGTGCCACCAGTTCTACAGGCCTAGGGGACCAAGAGACCCAGTACTTC. Residues: CATSSTGLGDQETQYF.

The J gene is TRBJ2-1, the V gene TRBV6-4, with D possibly TRBD2 on 9 matching bases. V lost 2 bases to trimming and J lost 4 bases, with 18 bases between them. Per the germline V gene, CDR1 is MRHNA and CDR2 is SNTAGT. The CDR3 totals 17 residues. CDR3 loop: CASSDQGASGIYNEQFF. CDR3 DNA: TGTGCCAGCAGTGACCAGGGGGCTAGCGGGATATACAATGAGCAGTTCTTC.

The chain joins TRBV12-3 or TRBV12-4 to TRBJ1-4; D may be TRBD1 (6 bases). This CDR3 region has 13 residues. V lost 7 bases to trimming and J lost 5 bases, with 11 bases between them. CDR3 sequence: CASTGHRNEKLFF. In DNA form, the CDR3 reads TGTGCCAGCACGGGACACAGGAATGAAAAACTGTTTTTT.

This clone was counted many times. The J gene is TRBJ2-7, the V gene TRBV12-3 or TRBV12-4; 8 bases line up with TRBD1. V shed 6 bases, J shed 5 bases, and the junction held 3 bases outside the gene matches. The CDR3 has 12 residues. The CDR3 reads CASSLTGDEQYF. Here the CDR3 DNA reads TGTGCCAGCAGCCTGACAGGGGACGAGCAGTACTTC.

The chain combines TRBV3-1 (or the pseudogene TRBV3-2) with TRBJ2-4, with D perhaps matching TRBD1 (6 bases). The V gene lost 1 base and the J gene lost 0 bases, with 10 bases spanning the gap. The germline CDR1 and CDR2 sequences are LGHDT and YNNKEL (reference sequence). The CDR3 length is 16 residues. CDR3 region: CASSQVRGRAKNIQYF. The CDR3 nucleotides are TGTGCCAGCAGCCAAGTGAGGGGGAGAGCCAAAAACATTCAGTACTTC.

This clone came up once. This sample also contains other DNA sequences that code for the same CDR3. The chain employs TRBV27 and TRBJ2-7, with TRBD1 matching over 8 bases. This CDR3 spans 13 amino acids. CDR1 MNHEY and CDR2 SMNVEV come from the germline V gene (reference sequence). V lost 2 bases to trimming and J lost 4 bases; unmatched junction nucleotides: 1. The CDR3 loop reads CASSLQGAYEQYF. For the CDR3, the DNA is TGTGCCAGCAGTTTACAGGGGGCTTACGAGCAGTACTTC.

The chain recombines TRBV10-1 with TRBJ2-7, with 10 bases aligning to TRBD2. Germline assignment: CDR1 WNHNN and CDR2 SYGVQD (reference sequence). J gave up 7 bases and V 4 bases, and 10 bases lay outside the gene matches. The CDR3 extends over 15 amino acids. In nucleotides, the CDR3 is TGCGCCAGCAGTGTACTAGCGGGGAGCCCAAGGGAGCAGTACTTC. Residues: CASSVLAGSPREQYF.

The gene calls are TRBV6-1 and TRBJ1-4; no reliable D call. Deletions cut 2 bases from V and 7 bases from J, with 8 bases between. The CDR3 has 13 residues. Germline V gene sequence: CDR1 MNHNS, CDR2 SASEGT. The chain's CDR3 is CASSESGGEKLFF. CDR3 DNA: TGTGCCAGCAGTGAATCCGGCGGTGAAAAACTGTTTTTT.

This sequence joins TRBV2 and TRBJ2-2, with 10 bases that match TRBD2. Trimming at V came to 4 bases and at J to 6 bases, leaving 2 bases not matched to a gene. CDR1 SNHLY and CDR2 FYNNEI come from the germline V gene. The CDR3 consists of 14 residues. The DNA of the CDR3 is TGTGCCAGCAGTGTAGGACTAGCGGCCGGGGAGCTGTTTTTT. This codes for CASSVGLAAGELFF.

Here the CDR3 reads CAWSVRFRQDGIGTGELFF. The CDR3 DNA sequence: TGTGCCTGGAGTGTACGTTTTAGACAGGACGGCATAGGAACCGGGGAGCTGTTTTTT. The chain is built from TRBV30 and TRBJ2-2; D is perhaps TRBD1 (6 bases). Looked up from germline, CDR1 is GTSNPN and CDR2 is SVGIG (reference sequence). The CDR3 spans 19 residues. Trimming removed 0 bases from V and 5 bases from J, with 25 bases in between. Using reference TRBV30 and TRBJ2-2 for the parts outside the CDR3, the full variable domain is SQTIHQWPATLVQPVGSPLSLECTVEGTSNPNLYWYRQAAGRGLQLLFYSVGIGQISSEVPQNLSASRPQDRQFILSSKKLLLSDSGFYLCAWSVRFRQDGIGTGELFFGEGSRLTVL.